One and the same sample provided the 2 T cell receptor beta chains below, sequenced in a study of spatial heterogeneity in lung cancer. TCRdb re-called the 5' RACE reads with MiXCR, one entry per CDR3 protein. This sample has 15,000 to 20,000 distinct CDR3 sequences; 20% to 25% occur once, and the top ten carry about 20%. The time point: sample taken at primary tumor resection. The sequenced material consisted of unsorted whole RNA from tumor, nontumor lung or frozen PBMC. The starting material was PBMCs, obtained at surgery. These receptors all come from a female donor with early-stage non-small cell lung cancer.

To note about this clonotype: A much larger clone lies one base from this, so it may be a read error. V and J are TRBV9 and TRBJ2-7, with a tentative D call TRBD2 (5 bases). Germline values: CDR1 SGDLS, CDR2 YYNGEE. This CDR3 is 13 amino acids long. As DNA, the CDR3 is TGTGTCAGCAGCCGGGATGCGGCGGACGAGCAGTACTTC. Protein: CVSSRDAADEQYF.

This clonotype came up many times. This rearrangement joins TRBV2 to TRBJ1-1; TRBD1 is a possible D gene (5 bases). Germline values: CDR1 SNHLY, CDR2 FYNNEI. The CDR3 length is 15 residues. With 4 bases removed from V and 6 bases from J, the gap between germline ends came to 18 bases. The CDR3 sequence is CASSVGPGGSAEAFF. In nucleotides, the CDR3 is TGTGCCAGCAGTGTTGGCCCCGGGGGGTCGGCTGAAGCTTTCTTT.